Sequencing of this T cell receptor beta chain was carried out in a study of T-cell reconstitution after alpha-beta-depleted transplantation in children. Study findings and constraints: The authors attributed T-cell counts and diversity one year after transplant mostly to newly produced T cells. The high TCRbeta diversity at day 60 in some patients came from surviving recipient T cells and thymic progenitors. Two months or so post-transplant, alpha-beta T cells reportedly derived from several hundred expanded graft clones.

Unique molecular identifiers were incorporated into the prepared TCRbeta library. TCRdb processed the PCR reads anew with MiXCR; each CDR3 protein has one entry. The table lists about 250,000 distinct CDR3 sequences, roughly a quarter of them singletons. This clonotype was seen a few times. The antigen is unknown. This CDR3 is 12 amino acids long. Germline assignment: CDR1 SGHTS and CDR2 YDEGEE. Trimming shortened V by 4 bases and J by 3 bases, and 5 bases separated the two germline ends. The sequencing used PBMCs, mostly from graft donor cells, collected 360 days after TCRalphabeta/CD19-depleted stem cell transplant. The origin of this receptor is a female patient aged 2 to 10 who had a stem cell transplant for congenital amegakaryocytic thrombocytopenia, so the T cells may come from the graft donor. This chain uses TRBV5-8 with TRBJ2-4; unclear D gene. The CDR3 DNA sequence: TGTGCCAGCAGCCGGTTCAAAAACATTCAGTACTTC. Protein product: CASSRFKNIQYF.